A single sample gave rise to the 21 T cell receptor beta chains below, sequenced in a study of metastatic and nonmetastatic thyroid tumors. Prior to thyroid surgery, none of the patients had received any treatment. With MiXCR, TCRdb reprocessed the PCR reads. The table includes about 12,000 clones, 33% detected once. Sequences were obtained from tumor tissue. The receptors originated from a male donor with papillary thyroid cancer or a benign thyroid nodule (not recorded which). Some clones in this sample may be carry-over from other donors' samples.

V usage is TRBV19 and J usage is TRBJ2-7; TRBD1 matches at 8 bases. From germline, CDR1 is LNHDA and CDR2 SQIVND (reference sequence). The CDR3 extends over 15 amino acids. The trim removed 3 bases at V and 5 bases at J, leaving 9 bases unmatched. In DNA form, the CDR3 reads TGTGCCAGTAGTATTGGCCAGGGGGCTTTCCACGAGCAGTACTTC. It encodes CASSIGQGAFHEQYF.

The V gene is TRBV28, the J gene TRBJ2-7, with 12 bases matching TRBD1. Losses at the gene ends were 5 bases for V and 6 bases for J; bases not matched to a gene: 11. The germline gives CDR1 MDHEN, CDR2 SYDVKM. This CDR3 has 16 amino acids. As DNA, the CDR3 is TGTGCCAGCAGTCAGCCCCGGGACAGGGGGCTGGGCGAGCAGTACTTC. This translates into CASSQPRDRGLGEQYF.

The rearrangement links TRBV18 to TRBJ2-7; D ambiguous. The V gene's germline CDR1 is KGHSH and CDR2 LQKENI. V was trimmed by 0 bases and J by 2 bases, leaving 8 bases between them. This CDR3 region has 14 residues. CDR3 sequence reads: CASSPPMQAYEQYF. Here the CDR3 DNA reads TGTGCCAGCTCACCACCGATGCAGGCCTACGAGCAGTACTTC.

This clone showed up many times. The rearrangement uses TRBV28 and TRBJ2-1; D may be TRBD2 (6 bases). Germline CDR1 and CDR2: MDHEN and SYDVKM. V lost 10 bases and J 7 bases, leaving 17 bases between the germline ends. This CDR3 comprises 13 residues. The CDR3, as DNA: TGTGCCATGCGAACTCGCGGGGAGAATGAGCAGTTCTTC. Encoded protein: CAMRTRGENEQFF.

This clone was counted between two and nine times. V is TRBV6-4 and J is TRBJ2-5; 10 positions agree with TRBD2. V trimming: 3 bases; J trimming: 1 base; junction bases outside the gene matches: 2. Germline V gene data show CDR1 as MRHNA and CDR2 as SNTAGT. The CDR3 sequence is 15 residues long. CDR3 DNA sequence: TGTGCCAGCAGTGAACTAGCGGGGACCCAAGAGACCCAGTACTTC. Translated, it gives CASSELAGTQETQYF.

This chain joins TRBV6-1 and TRBJ2-1, with D hard to call. V gave up 4 bases and J gave up 8 bases, with 24 bases separating them. CDR1 is MNHNS, CDR2 SASEGT, per germline. The CDR3 sequence is 17 residues long. CDR3 nucleotides: TGTGCCAGCAGTGCACAAACCCAGTGCGGTCATTTCGATGAGCAGTTCTTC. Its translation: CASSAQTQCGHFDEQFF.

This clone is medium-sized (0.01 to 0.1%) within its sample. The chain carries TRBV28 and TRBJ2-7; D call uncertain. V was shortened by 3 bases and J by 0 bases, with 6 bases between the two germline ends. CDR1 is MDHEN, CDR2 SYDVKM, per germline. The CDR3 length is 13 residues. CDR3: CASSLQASYEQYF. Written as DNA, the CDR3 is TGTGCCAGCAGTTTGCAGGCCTCCTACGAGCAGTACTTC.

The rearrangement links TRBV5-1 to TRBJ1-5; 7 nucleotides align to TRBD1. The V segment lost 4 bases and the J segment 5 bases; nucleotides outside the gene matches: 9. The CDR3 consists of 15 residues. Per germline, CDR1 SGHRS and CDR2 YFSETQ. The DNA for the CDR3 is TGCGCCAGCAGCCCTGGGACAGTTTTGGATCAGCCCCAGCATTTT. This gives the protein CASSPGTVLDQPQHF.

V gene TRBV30 combines with J gene TRBJ1-5, with D possibly TRBD1 on 6 matching bases. Germline V CDR1 and CDR2: GTSNPN, SVGIG (reference sequence). The CDR3 spans 13 residues. V lost 0 bases and J lost 4, with 7 bases in between. The CDR3 DNA is TGTGCCTGGAGTGTACAGGGAAATCAGCCCCAGCATTTT. This gives the protein CAWSVQGNQPQHF.

The chain joins TRBV5-1 to TRBJ2-7; TRBD2 is a possible D gene (5 bases). The length of the CDR3 is 15 residues. In germline, CDR1 is SGHRS, CDR2 YFSETQ. V was trimmed by 1 base and J by 3 bases, leaving 14 bases between them. Here the CDR3 reads CASSLKGVQCYEQYF. The CDR3 coding sequence is TGCGCCAGCAGCTTGAAGGGAGTTCAATGCTACGAGCAGTACTTC.

This clone turned up a few times. The V gene is TRBV12-3 or TRBV12-4, the J gene TRBJ2-3, with 10 positions matching TRBD2. This CDR3 has 18 amino acids. Trimming removed 6 bases from V and 6 bases from J; junction bases left unmatched: 18. The CDR3 is CASSLIAASGRFSDTQYF. The CDR3 nucleotides read TGTGCCAGCAGCCTCATCGCTGCTAGCGGGAGATTCTCGGATACGCAGTATTTT.

This clone was seen a handful of times. This chain connects TRBV28 to TRBJ2-3; possible D gene TRBD2, 6 bases. CDR1 and CDR2 (germline): MDHEN, SYDVKM. CDR3 length equals 16 residues. Trimming left V 9 bases short and J 0 bases short, with 19 bases between. This chain's CDR3 is CASLTTRAVSTDTQYF. In DNA form, the CDR3 reads TGTGCCAGTCTTACGACTAGAGCGGTTAGCACAGATACGCAGTATTTT.

The chain links TRBV6-1 to TRBJ1-3; D not resolved. CDR1 MNHNS and CDR2 SASEGT come from the germline V gene. The length of the CDR3 is 14 residues. For the CDR3, the DNA is TGTGCGAGCTCCCTGTCGACATGGGGAAACACCATATATTTT. Translated: CASSLSTWGNTIYF.

This clone occurred a few times. The rearrangement joins TRBV12-3 or TRBV12-4 to TRBJ2-7, with a weak D call TRBD2 (5 bases). V lost 2 bases, J lost 10 bases, and 12 bases lay in between. This CDR3 is built from 12 residues. The CDR3 reads CASSLRDYPQYF. The CDR3 coding sequence is TGTGCCAGCAGTTTACGTGACTACCCACAGTACTTC.

This clone was counted only a few times. The chain is built from TRBV12-5 and TRBJ2-2, with 10 bases aligning to TRBD1. CDR1 and CDR2 (germline): LGHNT, FRNRAP. The CDR3 sequence is 16 residues long. V lost 1 base, J lost 5 bases, and 4 bases stayed unmatched. The CDR3 DNA follows: TGTGCTAGTGGTTTGGATCGACAGGGGGCGACCGGGGAGCTGTTTTTT. It translates to CASGLDRQGATGELFF.

This clone was seen a handful of times. V is TRBV5-1 and J is TRBJ1-2, with D maybe TRBD1 (5 bases). The V end was cut by 4 bases, the J end by 4 bases, with 8 bases between. This CDR3 contains 12 residues. Germline lookup yields CDR1 SGHRS and CDR2 YFSETQ. The CDR3 loop reads CASSGDSYGYTF. CDR3 DNA: TGCGCCAGCAGCGGCGACAGCTATGGCTACACCTTC. Full variable domain (rest looked up from reference TRBV5-1 and TRBJ1-2): KAGVTQTPRYLIKTRGQQVTLSCSPISGHRSVSWYQQTPGQGLQFLFEYFSETQRNKGNFPGRFSGRQFSNSRSEMNVSTLELGDSALYLCASSGDSYGYTFGSGTRLTVV.

This rearrangement joins TRBV6-1 to TRBJ1-2, with D perhaps matching TRBD1 (6 bases). V gave up 6 bases and J gave up 7 bases, with 18 bases separating them. Germline CDR1 reads MNHNS; CDR2 reads SASEGT. The CDR3 has 14 residues. As DNA, the CDR3 is TGTGCCAGCAGGTCGGGACAAGGAGGGAGTGGCTACACCTTC. Its protein is CASRSGQGGSGYTF.

V usage is TRBV5-1 and J usage is TRBJ2-1; tentative D call: TRBD2 (6 bases). CDR3 length: 14 amino acids. The V gene's germline CDR1 is SGHRS and CDR2 YFSETQ. Between the trimmed V and J ends, which lost 0 bases and 5 bases, there was a span of 9 bases. This CDR3 is CASSLGDLNNEQFF. CDR3 coding DNA: TGCGCCAGCAGCTTGGGGGACTTAAACAATGAGCAGTTCTTC. The entire variable domain, with the rest obtained from reference TRBV5-1 and TRBJ2-1, is as follows: KAGVTQTPRYLIKTRGQQVTLSCSPISGHRSVSWYQQTPGQGLQFLFEYFSETQRNKGNFPGRFSGRQFSNSRSEMNVSTLELGDSALYLCASSLGDLNNEQFFGPGTRLTVL.

The CDR3 bases are TGCAGTGCCAAACTAGCGGGGATCCGAGATACGCAGTATTTT. It translates to CSAKLAGIRDTQYF. V is TRBV20-1 and J is TRBJ2-3, with 10 bases identical to TRBD2. There are 14 residues in the CDR3. Germline V gives CDR1 DFQATT, CDR2 SNEGSKA (reference sequence). The junction had 8 bases not matched to a gene; V was cut back by 6 bases and J by 5 bases.

This clone was found a few times. This chain connects TRBV6-1 to TRBJ1-6; 7 bases are a match to TRBD1. This CDR3 has 14 amino acids. With 10 bases clipped from V and 7 bases from J, the junction kept 10 bases outside the gene matches. CDR1 and CDR2 from the germline V gene are MNHNS and SASEGT. The CDR3 DNA reads TGTGCCATTTCTACAGGGGCTTACAATTCACCCCTCCACTTT. Protein product: CAISTGAYNSPLHF.

V gene TRBV20-1 combines with J gene TRBJ2-7, with D possibly TRBD1 on 5 matching bases. This CDR3 contains 16 residues. V was pared by 2 bases and J by 3 bases, with 20 bases between. Germline CDR1 DFQATT, CDR2 SNEGSKA (reference sequence). CDR3 DNA sequence: TGCAGTGCTAGACCCCCCCGGGTGGTGGGGCGCTACGAGCAGTACTTC. Translating gives CSARPPRVVGRYEQYF.